This TCR beta chain was sequenced for a study of blood T cell repertoires in COVID-19. TCRdb keeps only in-frame clones here, not all; method: immunoSEQ multiplex PCR. The table includes approximately 81,000 clones, 80% to 90% detected once. The CDR3 length is 12 residues. From germline, CDR1 is SQVTM and CDR2 ANQGSEA. V dropped 0 bases and J dropped 8 bases, with 10 bases sitting between them. The clonotype was recovered from a woman aged 45-60 years with acute COVID-19. The V and J genes are TRBV29-1 and TRBJ1-1, with a weak D call TRBD1 (6 bases). Specimen: PBMCs or T cells enriched from blood (not recorded which). CDR3 region: CSVEDRDIEAFF. In DNA form, the CDR3 reads TGCAGCGTTGAAGATAGGGACATAGAAGCTTTCTTT. The variable domain in full, completed from reference TRBV29-1 and TRBJ1-1, reads SAVISQKPSRDICQRGTSLTIQCQVDSQVTMMFWYRQQPGQSLTLIATANQGSEATYESGFVIDKFPISRPNLTFSTLTVSNMSPEDSSIYLCSVEDRDIEAFFGQGTRLTVV.